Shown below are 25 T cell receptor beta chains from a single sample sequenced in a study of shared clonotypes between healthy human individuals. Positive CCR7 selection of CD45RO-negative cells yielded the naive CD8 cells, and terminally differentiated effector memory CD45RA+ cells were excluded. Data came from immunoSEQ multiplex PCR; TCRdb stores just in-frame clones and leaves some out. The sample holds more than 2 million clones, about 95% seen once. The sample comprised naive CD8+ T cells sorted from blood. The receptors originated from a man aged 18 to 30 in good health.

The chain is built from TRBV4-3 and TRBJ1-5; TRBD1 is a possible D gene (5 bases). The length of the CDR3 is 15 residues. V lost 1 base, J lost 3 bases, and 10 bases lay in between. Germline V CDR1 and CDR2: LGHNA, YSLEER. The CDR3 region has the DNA TGCGCCAGCAGCCAAGTTAGGGGTCCCAATCAGCCCCAGCATTTT. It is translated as CASSQVRGPNQPQHF.

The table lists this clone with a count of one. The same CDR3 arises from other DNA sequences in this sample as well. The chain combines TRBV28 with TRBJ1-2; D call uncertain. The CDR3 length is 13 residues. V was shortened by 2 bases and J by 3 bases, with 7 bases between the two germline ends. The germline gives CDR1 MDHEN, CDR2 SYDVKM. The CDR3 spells CASSLRTDYGYTF. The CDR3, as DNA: TGTGCCAGCAGTTTACGCACAGACTATGGCTACACCTTC.

The CDR3 DNA follows: TGTGCCAGTGGGGGCCCTCTGGCGCTTGTCACCGGGGAGCTGTTTTTT. Amino acid sequence: CASGGPLALVTGELFF. V and J are TRBV7-9 and TRBJ2-2, with D perhaps matching TRBD1 (6 bases). This CDR3 comprises 16 residues. Germline loops: CDR1 SEHNR, CDR2 FQNEAQ (reference sequence). V was pared by 9 bases and J by 4 bases, with 21 bases between.

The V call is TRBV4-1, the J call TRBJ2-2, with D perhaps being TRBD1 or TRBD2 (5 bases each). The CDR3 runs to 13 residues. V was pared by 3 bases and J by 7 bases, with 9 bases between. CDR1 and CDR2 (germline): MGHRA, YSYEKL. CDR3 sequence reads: CASSQPGSGELFF. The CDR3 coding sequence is TGCGCCAGCAGCCAGCCAGGGAGCGGGGAGCTGTTTTTT.

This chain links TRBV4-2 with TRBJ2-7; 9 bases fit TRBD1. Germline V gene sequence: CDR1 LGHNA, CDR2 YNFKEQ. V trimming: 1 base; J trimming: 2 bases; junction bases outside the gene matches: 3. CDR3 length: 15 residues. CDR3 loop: CASSQAGQGPYEQYF. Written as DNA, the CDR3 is TGTGCCAGCAGCCAAGCGGGACAGGGACCCTACGAGCAGTACTTC.

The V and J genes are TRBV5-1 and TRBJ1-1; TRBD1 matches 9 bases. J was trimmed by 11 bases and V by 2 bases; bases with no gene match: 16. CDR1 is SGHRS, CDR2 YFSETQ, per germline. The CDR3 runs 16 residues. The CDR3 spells CASSFIAGQGQVGAFF. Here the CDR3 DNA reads TGCGCCAGCAGCTTCATAGCCGGACAGGGGCAAGTGGGGGCTTTCTTT.

The CDR3 sequence: CASSLGGPEEPQHF. CDR3 nucleotide sequence: TGTGCCAGCAGCTTAGGGGGCCCTGAAGAGCCCCAGCATTTT. The chain uses TRBV7-9 and TRBJ1-5; a possible D gene is TRBD1 (5 bases). Per germline, CDR1 SEHNR and CDR2 FQNEAQ (reference sequence). Deletions cut 1 base from V and 8 bases from J, with 12 bases between. This CDR3 is 14 amino acids long.

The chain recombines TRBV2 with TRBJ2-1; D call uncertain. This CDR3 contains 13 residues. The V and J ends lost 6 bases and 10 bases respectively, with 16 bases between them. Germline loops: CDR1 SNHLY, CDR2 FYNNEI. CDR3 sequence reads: CASRGPILREQFF. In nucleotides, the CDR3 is TGTGCCAGCAGAGGTCCGATTTTGAGGGAGCAGTTCTTC. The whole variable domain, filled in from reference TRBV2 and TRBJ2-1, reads EPEVTQTPSHQVTQMGQEVILRCVPISNHLYFYWYRQILGQKVEFLVSFYNNEISEKSEIFDDQFSVERPDGSNFTLKIRSTKLEDSAMYFCASRGPILREQFFGPGTRLTVL.

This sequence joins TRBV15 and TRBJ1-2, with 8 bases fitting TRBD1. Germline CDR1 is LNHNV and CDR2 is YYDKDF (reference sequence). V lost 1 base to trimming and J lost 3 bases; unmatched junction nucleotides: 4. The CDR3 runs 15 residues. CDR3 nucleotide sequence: TGTGCCACCAGCAGAGGGGAGACAGGGGACTATGGCTACACCTTC. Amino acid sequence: CATSRGETGDYGYTF.

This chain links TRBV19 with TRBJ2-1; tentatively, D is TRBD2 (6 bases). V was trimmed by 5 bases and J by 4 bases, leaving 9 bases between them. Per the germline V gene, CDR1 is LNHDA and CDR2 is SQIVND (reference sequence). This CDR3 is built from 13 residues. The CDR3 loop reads CASSATRYNEQFF. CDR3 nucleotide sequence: TGTGCCAGTAGTGCGACTAGATACAATGAGCAGTTCTTC.

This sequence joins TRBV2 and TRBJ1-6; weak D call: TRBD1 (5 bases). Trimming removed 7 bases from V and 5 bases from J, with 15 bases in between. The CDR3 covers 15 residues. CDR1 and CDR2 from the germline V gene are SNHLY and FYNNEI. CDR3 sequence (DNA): TGTGCCAGCACGGAGACAGAGGCTGATAATTCACCCCTCCACTTT. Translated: CASTETEADNSPLHF.

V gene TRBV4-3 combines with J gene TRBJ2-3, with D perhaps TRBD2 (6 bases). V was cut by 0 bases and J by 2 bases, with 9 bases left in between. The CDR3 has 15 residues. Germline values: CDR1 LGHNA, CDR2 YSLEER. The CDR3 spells CASSQDGTYTDTQYF. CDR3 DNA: TGCGCCAGCAGCCAAGACGGGACTTACACAGATACGCAGTATTTT.

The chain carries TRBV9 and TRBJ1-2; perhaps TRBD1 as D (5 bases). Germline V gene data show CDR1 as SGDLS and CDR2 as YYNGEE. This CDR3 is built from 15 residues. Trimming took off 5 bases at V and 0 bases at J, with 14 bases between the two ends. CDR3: CASSLGPGANYGYTF. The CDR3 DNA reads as TGTGCCAGCAGTTTGGGACCTGGGGCTAACTATGGCTACACCTTC.

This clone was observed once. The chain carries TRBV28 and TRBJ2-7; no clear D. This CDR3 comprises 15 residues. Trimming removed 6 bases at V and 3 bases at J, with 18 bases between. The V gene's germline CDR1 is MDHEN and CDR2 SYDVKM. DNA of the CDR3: TGTGCCAGCAGCCAAGACTTCGGCAACTACTACGAGCAGTACTTC. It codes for CASSQDFGNYYEQYF. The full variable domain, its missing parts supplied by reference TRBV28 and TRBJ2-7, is DVKVTQSSRYLVKRTGEKVFLECVQDMDHENMFWYRQDPGLGLRLIYFSYDVKMKEKGDIPEGYSVSREKKERFSLILESASTNQTSMYLCASSQDFGNYYEQYFGPGTRLTVT.

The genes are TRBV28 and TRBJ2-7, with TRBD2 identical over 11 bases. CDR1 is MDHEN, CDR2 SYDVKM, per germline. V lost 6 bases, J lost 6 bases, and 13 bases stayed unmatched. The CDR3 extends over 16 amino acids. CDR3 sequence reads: CASSIISLAGVGEQYF. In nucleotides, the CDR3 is TGTGCCAGCAGCATTATCTCACTAGCGGGAGTAGGCGAGCAGTACTTC. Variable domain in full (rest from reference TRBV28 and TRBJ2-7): DVKVTQSSRYLVKRTGEKVFLECVQDMDHENMFWYRQDPGLGLRLIYFSYDVKMKEKGDIPEGYSVSREKKERFSLILESASTNQTSMYLCASSIISLAGVGEQYFGPGTRLTVT.

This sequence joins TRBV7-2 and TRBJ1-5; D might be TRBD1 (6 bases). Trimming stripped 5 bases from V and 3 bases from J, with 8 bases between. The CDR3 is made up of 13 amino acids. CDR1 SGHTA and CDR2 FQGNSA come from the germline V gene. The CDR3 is CASSTGYNQPQHF. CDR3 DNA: TGTGCCAGCAGCACAGGGTACAATCAGCCCCAGCATTTT.

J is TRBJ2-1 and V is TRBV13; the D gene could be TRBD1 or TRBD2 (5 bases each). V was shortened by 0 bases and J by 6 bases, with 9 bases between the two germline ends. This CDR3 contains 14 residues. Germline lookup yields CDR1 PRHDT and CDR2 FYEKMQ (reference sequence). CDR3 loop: CASSLGAGSNEQFF. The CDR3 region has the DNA TGTGCCAGCAGCTTAGGGGCAGGGAGCAATGAGCAGTTCTTC.

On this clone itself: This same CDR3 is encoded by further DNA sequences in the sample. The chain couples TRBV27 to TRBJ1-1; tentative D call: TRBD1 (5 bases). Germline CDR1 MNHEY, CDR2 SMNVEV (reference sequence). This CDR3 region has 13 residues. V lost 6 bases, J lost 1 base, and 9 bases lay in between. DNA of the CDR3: TGTGCCAGCAGCATACAGGAGAACACTGAAGCTTTCTTT. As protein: CASSIQENTEAFF.

The CDR3 protein is CASSPEGSRNYGYTF. DNA for the CDR3: TGTGCCAGCAGCCCAGAGGGCAGCAGGAACTATGGCTACACCTTC. The chain links TRBV7-9 to TRBJ1-2; unclear D gene. The V gene's germline CDR1 is SEHNR and CDR2 FQNEAQ (reference sequence). The CDR3 loop spans 15 amino acids. Trimming removed 5 bases at V and 2 bases at J, with 15 bases between.

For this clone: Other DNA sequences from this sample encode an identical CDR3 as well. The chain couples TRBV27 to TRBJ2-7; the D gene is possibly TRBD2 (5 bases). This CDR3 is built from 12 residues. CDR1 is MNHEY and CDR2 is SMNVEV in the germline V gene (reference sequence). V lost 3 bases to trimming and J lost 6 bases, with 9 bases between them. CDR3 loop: CASSFPGGEQYF. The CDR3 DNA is TGTGCCAGCAGTTTCCCCGGAGGCGAGCAGTACTTC.

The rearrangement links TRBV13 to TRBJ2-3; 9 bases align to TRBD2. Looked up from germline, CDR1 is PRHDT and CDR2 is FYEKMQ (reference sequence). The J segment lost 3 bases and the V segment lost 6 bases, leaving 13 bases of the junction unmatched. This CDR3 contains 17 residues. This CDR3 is CASRSWGGGALTDTQYF. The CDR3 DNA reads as TGTGCCAGCAGGAGCTGGGGCGGGGGGGCGTTGACAGATACGCAGTATTTT.

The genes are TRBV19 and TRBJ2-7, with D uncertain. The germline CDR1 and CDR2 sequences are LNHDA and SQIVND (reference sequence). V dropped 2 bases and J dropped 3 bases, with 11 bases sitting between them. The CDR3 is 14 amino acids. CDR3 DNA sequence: TGTGCCAGTAGTATAAATAAGCTAGGCTACGAGCAGTACTTC. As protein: CASSINKLGYEQYF. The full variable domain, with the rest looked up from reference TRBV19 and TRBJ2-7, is DGGITQSPKYLFRKEGQNVTLSCEQNLNHDAMYWYRQDPGQGLRLIYYSQIVNDFQKGDIAEGYSVSREKKESFPLTVTSAQKNPTAFYLCASSINKLGYEQYFGPGTRLTVT.

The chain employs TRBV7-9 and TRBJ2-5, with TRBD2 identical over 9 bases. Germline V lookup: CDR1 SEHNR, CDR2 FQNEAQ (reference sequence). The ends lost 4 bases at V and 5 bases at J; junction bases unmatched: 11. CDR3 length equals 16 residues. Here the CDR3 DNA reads TGTGCCAGCAGCTCCGACGGGACTAGCTATTGGGAGACCCAGTACTTC. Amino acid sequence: CASSSDGTSYWETQYF.

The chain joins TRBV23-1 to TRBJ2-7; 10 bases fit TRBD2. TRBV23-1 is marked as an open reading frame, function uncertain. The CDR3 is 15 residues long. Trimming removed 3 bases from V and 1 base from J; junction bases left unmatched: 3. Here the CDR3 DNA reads TGCGCCAGCAGTCACTGGACTAGCGGTTCCTACGAGCAGTACTTC. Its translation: CASSHWTSGSYEQYF.

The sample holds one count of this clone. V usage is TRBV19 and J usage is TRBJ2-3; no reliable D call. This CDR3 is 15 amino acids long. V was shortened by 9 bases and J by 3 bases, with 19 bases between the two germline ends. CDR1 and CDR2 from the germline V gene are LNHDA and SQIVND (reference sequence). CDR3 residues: CASSEVADRTDTQYF. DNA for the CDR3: TGTGCCAGCTCTGAAGTGGCGGATCGAACAGATACGCAGTATTTT. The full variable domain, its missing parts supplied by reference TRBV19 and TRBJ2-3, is DGGITQSPKYLFRKEGQNVTLSCEQNLNHDAMYWYRQDPGQGLRLIYYSQIVNDFQKGDIAEGYSVSREKKESFPLTVTSAQKNPTAFYLCASSEVADRTDTQYFGPGTRLTVL.